This record concerns one T cell receptor beta chain sequence. It has no known antigen specificity. There are no base qualities to consult, and no much larger clone falls within one base. Using the deep immunoSEQ assay, multiplex PCR amplified TCR CDR3 regions from genomic DNA. For each cell subset, the extracted genomic DNA was distributed evenly across all wells of several immunoSEQ 96-well plates, and each plate served as one replicate. Each replicate PCR for sorted subsets received roughly 200 ng genomic DNA, equal to about 30,000 T cell genomes. The purified libraries were quantified using a Qubit 3.0 fluorometer, sized with a Bioanalyzer 2100, and then quantified again using the KAPA Library Quantification kit. A separate single-read 150-cycle Illumina NextSeq 550 flow cell was used to sequence each immunoSEQ 96-well plate. On the study's bioinformatics: Because the immunoSEQ output included only junctional sequences and no quality scores, the filtering could not be the same as the filtering used for full-length reads. Sequences were annotated with PyIR, a Python wrapper for IgBLAST v1.9, and V/J genes and CDR3 were assigned using IMGT germline references. Reads were removed for weak V/J assignments (E-value above 1e-6), missing CDR3, stop codons, out-of-frame junctions, or ambiguous translated residues. V3J clonotypes were defined as sequences sharing the same inferred V gene, J gene, and CDR3 amino acid sequence. The percentage overlap between two repertoires was calculated by dividing the number of shared unique clonotypes by the size of the smaller repertoire. Repertoire richness was assessed with RTK rarefaction, the Chao1 estimator, and Recon v2.1 estimates of unobserved clonotypes. OLGA was used to compute generation probabilities for all TCRbeta clonotypes that the gDNA method yielded from a handful of donors. TCRdb holds this immuneACCESS table with in-frame rearrangements only. Some clones are missing; in checked studies, unresolved V genes explain under half, and the rest has no known cause. For V, J and clone size, that table is used; D and trimming come from the DNA. The sample profile shows some 550,000 clones; about 97% of them were found once. Around 0.057% of the sample rests with the top ten.

The sample is drawn from a study of shared clonotypes between healthy human individuals (TCRdb year 2020). Broadly, across the study: The cohort comprised a couple of women and three men aged 18 to 49 years. For each donor, three plates each were used for CD4 naive and CD4 memory, two plates were used for CD8 naive, and one plate was used for CD8 memory. To estimate repertoire size and how much clonotypes are shared between individuals, the study performed deep sequencing of blood TCR repertoires from five healthy adults. To increase sequencing depth and limit assay-specific biases, different laboratories used diverse techniques to prepare libraries and sequence TCR repertoires. Each donor's leukapheresis produced roughly between roughly 0.85 and 9.5 billion PBMCs.

The donors were healthy, HIV-negative adults who had no recently reported acute infections or vaccinations. All donors were Caucasian adults living in Nashville, Tennessee, USA. CD4+ T cells were enriched by magnetic negative selection, after which naive cells were positively selected on CD45RA and the negative fraction was taken as the memory subset. Blood was collected by leukapheresis, and PBMCs were isolated by Ficoll-Histopaque density gradient centrifugation and then cryopreserved in liquid nitrogen vapor phase. Analytical flow cytometry was used to check the purity and quantity of each magnetically sorted T cell population. Genomic DNA was isolated from each sorted fraction and quantified by UV absorbance on a Nanodrop 2000c. According to the germline V gene, CDR1 reads MGHRA and CDR2 reads YSYEKL. V and J lose 4 bases and 6 bases, and a span of 10 bases separates them. The CDR3, cysteine through phenylalanine, is 14 amino acids long. Only the CDR3 portion is preserved as DNA: 42 bases, with reading frame beginning at the first base.

Results the study describes overall, beyond this receptor: Compared with non-shared clonotypes, the clonotypes found in all four sorted-subset donors had higher generation probabilities. Pairwise subsampling indicated that sequencing depth was expected to affect the degree of clonotype sharing among donors. Larger estimated clonotype richness was generally found for naive subsets than for memory subsets. Around 5% of naive CD4, roughly 3.5% of naive CD8, about 2.5% of memory CD4, and 0.35% to 0.5% of memory CD8 clonotypes were shared across a few donors. Because the study included a small number of donors, the genetic and exposure-history diversity represented was limited. Sampling was limited to blood, and TCR repertoires in tissue likely differ from TCR repertoires in blood. Rarefaction of sorted-subset datasets indicated incomplete sequencing despite the large sequencing depth.

Material: naive CD4+ T cells sorted from blood. What the cell subset or site label conveys for this sample: CD45RA+ positively selected. This TCR came from a woman aged 25 to 45 in good health. The V and J segments used are TRBV4-1 and TRBJ1-6, and the D gene may be TRBD1, 6 bases matching. The DNA reads as follows: TGCGCCAGCAGCCCCCCGGGGGCTAATTCACCCCTCCACTTT. Translation gives CASSPPGANSPLHF.